Shown below are 20 T cell receptor beta chains from a single sample sequenced in a study of T cells in Graves' hyperthyroidism and ophthalmopathy. Authors of the study amplified TCR beta CDR3 regions from RNA transcripts. First-round RT-PCR with HTBI primers amplified the TCR CDR3 region. One entry per CDR3 protein results from TCRdb running MiXCR on the multiplex PCR reads. The table includes some 420,000 distinct CDR3 sequences, around 15% detected once. The source material was blood. The receptors were gathered from a woman aged 18-29 years with Graves' hyperthyroidism.

Ten or more counts support this clonotype. The CDR3: CASSSPGQGYEQYF. CDR3 bases: TGCGCCAGCAGCTCTCCGGGACAGGGTTACGAGCAGTACTTC. The chain uses TRBV5-1 and TRBJ2-7, with TRBD1 identical over 9 bases. Germline-derived CDR1 and CDR2 are SGHRS and YFSETQ. V shed 3 bases, J shed 4 bases, and the junction held 5 bases outside the gene matches. The CDR3 loop spans 14 amino acids.

This clonotype was seen more than once but under ten times. The V gene is TRBV12-3 or TRBV12-4, the J gene TRBJ2-2, with 8 nucleotides matching TRBD1. V shed 7 bases and J 4 bases; nucleotides not matched to a gene: 14. The CDR3 loop spans 17 amino acids. The CDR3 bases are TGTGCCAGCACCCCCACGGCCGGACAGGGAGTCACCGGGGAGCTGTTTTTT. It translates to CASTPTAGQGVTGELFF.

The table lists this clonotype with many counts. This chain uses TRBV20-1 with TRBJ2-3; 9 bases are a match to TRBD2. The J segment lost 0 bases and the V segment lost 5 bases, leaving 3 bases of the junction unmatched. Germline CDR1 is DFQATT and CDR2 is SNEGSKA (reference sequence). The CDR3 has 14 residues. This CDR3 reads CSADTSGSTDTQYF. DNA of the CDR3: TGCAGTGCTGATACTAGCGGGAGCACAGATACGCAGTATTTT.

The chain couples TRBV4-3 to TRBJ2-1; maybe TRBD2 (5 bases). The CDR3 is 16 amino acids. With 0 bases removed from V and 6 bases from J, the gap between germline ends came to 15 bases. Germline CDR1 is LGHNA and CDR2 is YSLEER. CDR3 sequence (DNA): TGCGCCAGCAGCCAAGAGAGGGTTAGCGAGGGCAATGAGCAGTTCTTC. Its protein is CASSQERVSEGNEQFF.

At least ten counts were recorded for this clonotype. This rearrangement joins TRBV9 to TRBJ2-5; 9 bases are a match to TRBD1. The V segment lost 0 bases and the J segment 2 bases; nucleotides outside the gene matches: 11. The CDR3 covers 18 residues. CDR1 is SGDLS, CDR2 YYNGEE, per germline. The CDR3 DNA reads as TGTGCCAGCAGCGTAGCGTTTGGACAGGGGCAGAATCAAGAGACCCAGTACTTC. It encodes CASSVAFGQGQNQETQYF.

This clonotype appeared a few times. The chain links TRBV18 to TRBJ1-1; D remains ambiguous. CDR1 and CDR2 from the germline V gene are KGHSH and LQKENI. CDR3 length equals 12 residues. The V gene lost 2 bases and the J gene lost 5 bases, with 6 bases spanning the gap. In nucleotides, the CDR3 is TGTGCCAGCTCACCAGCGGGGACTGAAGCTTTCTTT. It encodes CASSPAGTEAFF.

This chain joins TRBV9 and TRBJ2-2, with a weak D call TRBD1 (5 bases). Trimming took off 2 bases at V and 4 bases at J, with 9 bases between the two ends. The CDR3 loop spans 14 amino acids. Germline-derived CDR1 and CDR2 are SGDLS and YYNGEE. The CDR3 sequence: CASSVQGFTGELFF. The CDR3 bases are TGTGCCAGCAGCGTCCAGGGTTTCACCGGGGAGCTGTTTTTT.

This clonotype was detected ten times or more. The rearrangement links TRBV28 to TRBJ2-5; 14 bases map to TRBD2. The trim removed 5 bases at V and 5 bases at J, leaving 7 bases unmatched. The length of the CDR3 is 16 residues. CDR1 MDHEN and CDR2 SYDVKM come from the germline V gene. This CDR3 is CASSDGTSGRSETQYF. The DNA of the CDR3 is TGTGCCAGCAGTGATGGGACTAGCGGGAGATCGGAGACCCAGTACTTC.

This clonotype has a count of ten or more. The gene calls are TRBV2 and TRBJ1-4, with a weak D call TRBD1 (5 bases). The V gene lost 4 bases and the J gene lost 5 bases, with 14 bases spanning the gap. Germline CDR1 and CDR2: SNHLY and FYNNEI. The CDR3 spans 15 residues. The CDR3 sequence is CASSVQGPGNEKLFF. The CDR3 region has the DNA TGTGCCAGCAGTGTTCAGGGCCCCGGGAATGAAAAACTGTTTTTT.

This clonotype was counted at least ten times. This sequence joins TRBV11-2 and TRBJ1-1; no definite D call. CDR3 length equals 15 residues. Germline V lookup: CDR1 SGHAT, CDR2 FQNNGV. Trimming left V 2 bases short and J 0 bases short, with 10 bases between. Here the CDR3 DNA reads TGTGCCAGCAGCTTACTCGGCACTATGAACACTGAAGCTTTCTTT. Translated: CASSLLGTMNTEAFF.

This clonotype was recorded once. This chain links TRBV6-1 with TRBJ2-6; no clear D gene. Germline CDR1 MNHNS, CDR2 SASEGT. V lost 10 bases, J lost 0 bases, and 10 bases lay in between. CDR3 length equals 14 residues. CDR3 residues: CATSTVSGANVLTF. CDR3 DNA sequence: TGTGCCACCTCCACTGTCTCTGGGGCCAACGTCCTGACTTTC.

About this clonotype itself: This may come from a read error, since a much larger clone is one base off. The chain combines TRBV7-2 with TRBJ2-3; 8 bases map to TRBD2. The CDR3 is 15 residues long. Germline CDR1 reads SGHTA; CDR2 reads FQGNSA. V shed 4 bases and J 2 bases; nucleotides not matched to a gene: 5. The CDR3 spells CASSSVAGFTDTQYF. CDR3 sequence (DNA): TGTGCCAGCAGCTCAGTAGCGGGATTCACAGATACGCAGTATTTT.

CDR3 DNA sequence: TGCAGCGTTGGGACTAGCGGGACTTACATTCAGTACTTC. It codes for CSVGTSGTYIQYF. V gene TRBV29-1 combines with J gene TRBJ2-4; 12 nucleotides align to TRBD2. Trimming cost V 4 bases and J 8 bases; bases outside gene matches: 3. Looked up from germline, CDR1 is SQVTM and CDR2 is ANQGSEA. This CDR3 region has 13 residues.

Comments on this clonotype: A much larger clonotype is one base distant, so this may be a read error. This rearrangement joins TRBV20-1 to TRBJ1-5, with TRBD1 identical over 7 bases. This CDR3 has 12 residues. Germline lookup yields CDR1 DFQATT and CDR2 SNEGSKA (reference sequence). J was trimmed by 9 bases and V by 5 bases; bases with no gene match: 7. The CDR3 reads CSARQGGRPQHF. The CDR3 bases are TGCAGTGCTCGACAGGGAGGTCGGCCCCAGCATTTT.

This clonotype was counted only a few times. The chain has TRBV19 and TRBJ2-7; 8 nucleotides align to TRBD2. The CDR3 sequence is 15 residues long. CDR1 is LNHDA and CDR2 is SQIVND in the germline V gene (reference sequence). V shed 0 bases, J shed 4 bases, and the junction held 5 bases outside the gene matches. CDR3 residues: CASSIDQSGGYEQYF. Written as DNA, the CDR3 is TGTGCCAGTAGTATAGATCAAAGCGGGGGATACGAGCAGTACTTC.

This clonotype was seen ten or more times. This chain joins TRBV13 and TRBJ1-1; 8 bases map to TRBD1. J gave up 8 bases and V 5 bases, and 16 bases lay outside the gene matches. CDR1 is PRHDT and CDR2 is FYEKMQ in the germline V gene (reference sequence). CDR3 length: 16 residues. CDR3 region: CASSPRGLRGKDEAFF. The CDR3 nucleotides read TGTGCCAGCAGCCCCAGGGGGCTGAGGGGAAAGGACGAAGCTTTCTTT.

This clonotype has ten or more counts. The CDR3 DNA reads as TGCAGCGTTGAAGGGGGGGACGGGGCCAACGTCCTGACTTTC. This sequence encodes CSVEGGDGANVLTF. The chain has TRBV29-1 and TRBJ2-6; TRBD2 might be the D (6 bases). This CDR3 comprises 14 residues. Germline CDR1 reads SQVTM; CDR2 reads ANQGSEA. With 1 base removed from V and 4 bases from J, the gap between germline ends came to 8 bases.

The chain joins TRBV27 to TRBJ2-1; 8 bases are shared with TRBD2. The CDR3 sequence is 16 residues long. Germline CDR1 reads MNHEY; CDR2 reads SMNVEV (reference sequence). V lost 1 base, J lost 4 bases, and 6 bases stayed unmatched. The DNA of the CDR3 is TGTGCCAGCAGTTTATTATACCTAGCGGGTTACAATGAGCAGTTCTTC. Translation gives CASSLLYLAGYNEQFF.

Ten or more counts support this clonotype. The V gene is TRBV11-2, the J gene TRBJ1-2; D uncertain. Trimming removed 5 bases from V and 6 bases from J, with 13 bases in between. The CDR3 extends over 13 amino acids. In germline, CDR1 is SGHAT, CDR2 FQNNGV. The CDR3 spells CASSPHRANGYTF. DNA of the CDR3: TGTGCCAGCAGCCCCCACCGGGCAAATGGCTACACCTTC.

In this sample, this clonotype turned up many times. The chain combines TRBV20-1 with TRBJ2-1; D is possibly TRBD1 (5 bases). V gave up 3 bases and J gave up 0 bases, with 15 bases separating them. The length of the CDR3 is 16 residues. Germline CDR1 and CDR2: DFQATT and SNEGSKA (reference sequence). CDR3 sequence reads: CSARGSAGISYNEQFF. The CDR3, as DNA: TGCAGTGCTAGGGGCTCGGCAGGGATCTCCTACAATGAGCAGTTCTTC.